Presented here are 8 T cell receptor beta chains from one specimen sequenced in a study of cytomegalovirus exposure and HLA in healthy donors (dated by TCRdb to 2016 to 2017). The method behind the library was the immunoSEQ multiplex PCR assay. The multiplex PCR relied on a mix of 60 forward primers for TCR Vbeta segments and 13 reverse primers for TCR Jbeta segments. TCRdb took over this immuneACCESS table, retaining in-frame rearrangements with V and J assigned. Such tables are incomplete; in checked studies, under half of the missing clones stem from an unresolved V gene, and the remainder is unexplained. The sample's table covers 200,000 to 250,000 clones. The ten largest account for over 0.75% of the sample. Source material: PBMCs. The receptor set was obtained from a woman aged 25 to 39 in good health and CMV-seropositive.

The chain is built from TRBV28 and TRBJ1-5, with TRBD1 matching over 10 bases. The V gene's germline CDR1 is MDHEN and CDR2 SYDVKM. The CDR3 is 16 amino acids. V shed 5 bases, J shed 1 base, and the junction held 5 bases outside the gene matches. In DNA form, the CDR3 reads TGTGCCAGCAGTCTCCGACAGGGGGCGAGCAATCAGCCCCAGCATTTT. Its protein is CASSLRQGASNQPQHF. Looking up the rest from reference TRBV28 and TRBJ1-5 gives the full variable domain: DVKVTQSSRYLVKRTGEKVFLECVQDMDHENMFWYRQDPGLGLRLIYFSYDVKMKEKGDIPEGYSVSREKKERFSLILESASTNQTSMYLCASSLRQGASNQPQHFGDGTRLSIL.

The V and J genes are TRBV27 and TRBJ2-5; D remains ambiguous. V dropped 2 bases and J dropped 2 bases, with 6 bases sitting between them. This CDR3 has 13 amino acids. From germline, CDR1 is MNHEY and CDR2 SMNVEV (reference sequence). CDR3 protein: CASSLVPQETQYF. CDR3 coding DNA: TGTGCCAGCAGTTTAGTCCCACAAGAGACCCAGTACTTC.

As DNA, the CDR3 is TGCGCCAGCAGCTTGTATGGGGGAGGGGCTGAAGCTTTCTTT. It specifies CASSLYGGGAEAFF. The chain uses TRBV5-1 and TRBJ1-1; D is possibly TRBD1 (5 bases). Between the trimmed V and J ends, which lost 1 base and 6 bases, there was a span of 13 bases. There are 14 residues in the CDR3. The V gene's germline CDR1 is SGHRS and CDR2 YFSETQ.

The J gene is TRBJ1-2, the V gene TRBV7-9; TRBD1 matches at 8 bases. CDR1 and CDR2 (germline): SEHNR, FQNEAQ (reference sequence). V dropped 4 bases and J dropped 2; count of bases not matched to a gene: 6. CDR3 size: 15 residues. The CDR3: CASSSRDRRNYGYTF. The CDR3 nucleotides read TGTGCCAGCAGCTCCCGGGACAGGAGGAACTATGGCTACACCTTC.

In the case of this clone: The junction differs from germline at one of its ends, possibly a read error. The chain combines TRBV7-9 with TRBJ1-1; 8 bases align to TRBD1. Germline assignment: CDR1 SEHNR and CDR2 FQNEAQ (reference sequence). The CDR3 contains 14 residues. The CDR3 region has the DNA TGTGCCGGCAGCTTACCAACAGGGGGAACTGAAGCTTTCTTT. Residues: CAGSLPTGGTEAFF.

The rearrangement uses TRBV10-3 and TRBJ2-5, with D tentatively TRBD2 (6 bases). Trimming pared 8 bases from V and 4 bases from J, leaving 14 bases between. This CDR3 has 13 amino acids. Germline V lookup: CDR1 ENHRY, CDR2 SYGVKD. The CDR3 sequence is CAIRGGIGETQYF. CDR3 DNA: TGTGCCATCCGTGGCGGGATAGGAGAGACCCAGTACTTC.

This sequence joins TRBV7-8 and TRBJ2-1; 8 bases are a match to TRBD2. CDR1 is SGHVS, CDR2 FQNEAQ, per germline. With V trimmed by 5 bases and J by 3 bases, 3 bases remained unmatched. This CDR3 has 14 amino acids. The CDR3 DNA is TGTGCCAGCAGCCCAGCGGGAGTCTACAATGAGCAGTTCTTC. Translated: CASSPAGVYNEQFF.

The genes are TRBV2 and TRBJ2-3; TRBD1 matches at 7 bases. The J segment lost 0 bases and the V segment lost 7 bases, leaving 4 bases of the junction unmatched. CDR3 length: 14 residues. The germline gives CDR1 SNHLY, CDR2 FYNNEI. The CDR3 DNA reads as TGTGCCAGCACCCTGGACAGGAGCACAGATACGCAGTATTTT. Translation gives CASTLDRSTDTQYF.